Below, 17 T cell receptor beta chains from the same sample are listed, as sequenced in a study of T cell repertoires in aging, cancer and after chemotherapy. Amplification of TCR beta used genomic DNA extracted from peripheral blood. Rearranged V-D-J TRB sequences were amplified with a mixed TRB-A/B primer pool. TCRdb fed the multiplex PCR reads into MiXCR, producing one record per CDR3 protein. Of thousands of distinct CDR3 sequences listed, around 44% are singletons. Sequenced: blood. These receptor sequences come from a human donor with a solid tumor.

The chain has TRBV27 and TRBJ2-7; tentative D call: TRBD1 (6 bases). Germline V gives CDR1 MNHEY, CDR2 SMNVEV (reference sequence). V was shortened by 5 bases and J by 4 bases, with 15 bases between the two germline ends. The CDR3 has 14 amino acids. The CDR3 is CASSVFRGEYEQYF. The CDR3 region has the DNA TGTGCCAGCAGTGTTTTCAGGGGCGAGTACGAGCAGTACTTC.

The gene calls are TRBV5-6 and TRBJ1-2, with a tentative D call TRBD1 (6 bases). The V end was cut by 4 bases, the J end by 6 bases, with 16 bases between. The germline gives CDR1 SGHDT, CDR2 YYEEEE. The CDR3 loop spans 14 amino acids. The CDR3 DNA is TGTGCCAGCAGCGTAGATGCGGGACATCATGGCTACACCTTC. Translated: CASSVDAGHHGYTF.

The rearrangement uses TRBV20-1 and TRBJ1-5; no clear D gene. V was cut by 6 bases and J by 0 bases, with 9 bases left in between. CDR1 and CDR2 (germline): DFQATT, SNEGSKA (reference sequence). The CDR3 spans 13 residues. Here the CDR3 reads CSAQDFSNQPQHF. The CDR3 DNA follows: TGCAGTGCGCAGGACTTTAGCAATCAGCCCCAGCATTTT.

This clonotype was detected only once. CDR3 in amino acids: CASRREKLFF. The CDR3 nucleotides are TGCGCCAGCAGGCGAGAAAAACTGTTTTTT. The J gene is TRBJ1-4, the V gene TRBV5-1, with unresolved D. This CDR3 contains 10 residues. Germline lookup yields CDR1 SGHRS and CDR2 YFSETQ. With 5 bases removed from V and 8 bases from J, the gap between germline ends came to 4 bases.

This clonotype was counted between two and nine times. This rearrangement joins TRBV19 to TRBJ2-1; a possible D gene is TRBD1 (6 bases). CDR1 and CDR2 (germline): LNHDA, SQIVND (reference sequence). V gave up 3 bases and J gave up 3 bases, with 12 bases separating them. The CDR3 covers 15 residues. Here the CDR3 reads CASSIPGANYNEQFF. CDR3 DNA: TGTGCCAGTAGTATCCCAGGGGCCAACTACAATGAGCAGTTCTTC.

The rearrangement joins TRBV7-9 to TRBJ2-4; 9 nucleotides agree with TRBD1. Germline assignment: CDR1 SEHNR and CDR2 FQNEAQ (reference sequence). The CDR3 extends over 17 amino acids. V was pared by 5 bases and J by 11 bases, with 19 bases of the junction left unmatched. CDR3 sequence reads: CASSPQLTMGQGRVQYF. CDR3 coding DNA: TGTGCCAGCAGCCCACAACTAACCATGGGACAGGGAAGAGTTCAGTACTTC.

This clonotype appeared a few times. The J gene is TRBJ2-1, the V gene TRBV7-3; TRBD1 might be the D (6 bases). There are 15 residues in the CDR3. V lost 2 bases to trimming and J lost 5 bases, with 13 bases between them. Germline V gene sequence: CDR1 SGHTA, CDR2 FQGTGA. In DNA form, the CDR3 reads TGTGCCAGCAGCTTAGCGGCAGGGGTCAACAATGAGCAGTTCTTC. Its protein is CASSLAAGVNNEQFF.

This chain links TRBV20-1 with TRBJ2-3; 12 positions agree with TRBD2. In germline, CDR1 is DFQATT, CDR2 SNEGSKA (reference sequence). V shed 8 bases, J shed 1 base, and the junction held 7 bases outside the gene matches. The CDR3 is 15 amino acids. The CDR3 coding sequence is TGCAGTTCCTTGACTAGCGGGAGAGGCACAGATACGCAGTATTTT. Protein sequence: CSSLTSGRGTDTQYF.

The J gene is TRBJ2-7, the V gene TRBV11-2; 10 bases align to TRBD1. CDR3 length equals 14 residues. Germline CDR1 reads SGHAT; CDR2 reads FQNNGV. V shed 0 bases and J 10 bases; nucleotides not matched to a gene: 6. The CDR3 DNA is TGTGCCAGCAGCTTAGATCGGGGGGACAGGGGACAGTACTTC. Translation: CASSLDRGDRGQYF.

Only a few counts were recorded for this clonotype. V is TRBV5-4 and J is TRBJ2-7; D is perhaps TRBD1 or TRBD2 (5 bases each). Germline loops: CDR1 SGHNT, CDR2 YYREEE (reference sequence). V was shortened by 4 bases and J by 6 bases, with 11 bases between the two germline ends. The CDR3 spans 12 residues. CDR3 nucleotides: TGTGCCAGCAGCACGGGGCGCGGCGAGCAGTACTTC. Its protein is CASSTGRGEQYF.

This chain joins TRBV7-3 and TRBJ2-1; perhaps TRBD2 as D (6 bases). Germline V gives CDR1 SGHTA, CDR2 FQGTGA. V was clipped by 5 bases and J by 6 bases, with 20 bases between them. There are 16 residues in the CDR3. CDR3 loop: CASSAKPGLPVNEQFF. The CDR3 coding sequence is TGTGCCAGCAGCGCCAAACCGGGACTTCCTGTCAATGAGCAGTTCTTC.

This clonotype was seen a handful of times. The rearrangement links TRBV5-6 to TRBJ1-5; D not resolved. Trimming stripped 4 bases from V and 6 bases from J, with 11 bases between. This CDR3 spans 13 amino acids. Germline V lookup: CDR1 SGHDT, CDR2 YYEEEE. The CDR3 bases are TGTGCCAGCAGCCTGGGCTCGGGTCAGCCCCAGCATTTT. Protein product: CASSLGSGQPQHF.

The chain couples TRBV19 to TRBJ1-1; no clear D gene. The V gene lost 2 bases and the J gene lost 0 bases, with 4 bases spanning the gap. CDR3 length: 13 residues. In germline, CDR1 is LNHDA, CDR2 SQIVND (reference sequence). The CDR3 protein is CASSIRLNTEAFF. CDR3 DNA: TGTGCCAGTAGTATAAGGCTGAACACTGAAGCTTTCTTT.

By frequency in the sample, this clonotype is large. The rearrangement uses TRBV29-1 and TRBJ2-1, with D tentatively TRBD1 (6 bases). The CDR3 consists of 12 residues. Germline CDR1 reads SQVTM; CDR2 reads ANQGSEA. Deletions cut 3 bases from V and 6 bases from J, with 9 bases between. The chain's CDR3 is CSVEAGANEQFF. The CDR3 DNA reads TGCAGCGTTGAGGCAGGGGCCAATGAGCAGTTCTTC.

The rearrangement joins TRBV5-1 to TRBJ1-1; 8 bases fit TRBD1. Germline V gives CDR1 SGHRS, CDR2 YFSETQ. The CDR3 totals 14 residues. V shed 3 bases, J shed 7 bases, and the junction held 8 bases outside the gene matches. In DNA form, the CDR3 reads TGCGCCAGCAGCTCCGACAGGGGTGATATTGAAGCTTTCTTT. Protein sequence: CASSSDRGDIEAFF.

Of note for this clonotype: Because the CDR3 is missing its conserved closing phenylalanine or tryptophan, this is likely a read error. The gene calls are TRBV20-1 and TRBJ2-3, with a tentative D call TRBD2 (5 bases). V was clipped by 5 bases and J by 7 bases, with 16 bases between them. Germline CDR1 DFQATT, CDR2 SNEGSKA (reference sequence). This CDR3 comprises 13 residues. CDR3 nucleotide sequence: TGCAGTGCTCGAGCGACTACGTGGTATACGCAGTATTAT. It translates to CSARATTWYTQYY.

Only a few counts were recorded for this clonotype. The genes are TRBV15 and TRBJ1-2; 10 bases are a match to TRBD1. CDR3 length equals 15 residues. Germline V lookup: CDR1 LNHNV, CDR2 YYDKDF (reference sequence). The V segment lost 4 bases and the J segment 4 bases; nucleotides outside the gene matches: 6. CDR3 sequence: CATSIGGQGIYGYTF. The CDR3 DNA follows: TGTGCCACCAGCATTGGGGGACAGGGGATCTATGGCTACACCTTC. Supplemented by reference TRBV15 and TRBJ1-2, the full variable domain reads DAMVIQNPRYQVTQFGKPVTLSCSQTLNHNVMYWYQQKSSQAPKLLFHYYDKDFNNEADTPDNFQSRRPNTSFCFLDIRSPGLGDTAMYLCATSIGGQGIYGYTFGSGTRLTVV.